This TCR beta chain appears in the sequencing data of a study of CD8 T cells in ankylosing spondylitis listed by TCRdb under 2017. For the wider study: The study profiled T cell receptor beta repertoires in healthy donors and ankylosing spondylitis patients to find disease-linked TCR variants. Peripheral blood samples were taken, and synovial fluid was additionally collected from ankylosing spondylitis patients. The full study cohort comprised about 25 ankylosing spondylitis patients and roughly 110 healthy donors. General findings and caveats noted by the study authors: Blood from ankylosing spondylitis patients appeared to be characterized by a TCR beta motif composed of 7 to 9 highly homologous amino acid variants. Some motif variants were previously reported in synovial fluid and blood of reactive arthritis patients, suggesting common disease-initiation mechanisms. Significant enrichment of the disease-linked clones was reported in matched synovial fluid samples from ankylosing spondylitis patients. The disease-linked clones had a CD8+ phenotype and were found at relatively low frequencies in peripheral blood.

The reads were generated on an Illumina HiSeq 2500. TCR beta libraries were prepared by quantitative 5'-RACE with molecular barcodes. In the paper's pipeline: Disease-linked TCR variants were identified with a new computational method built on a probabilistic model of VDJ rearrangement. TCRdb itself trimmed the public reads at Q25 with fastp, ran MiXCR and retained productive beta chains. Each entry is one CDR3 protein sequence, shown with its most common DNA and genes. In this record, the V and J calls reflect TCRdb's handling and not the investigators' own analysis. The sample table holds about 360,000 distinct CDR3 sequences, of which roughly 22% were seen once. About 12% of the sample lies in the top ten. Points on this clonotype: This clone's antigen is unknown. Per-base qualities were not stored, and no clone one base away is much larger.

The CDR3 measures 16 amino acids from cysteine to phenylalanine. The kept DNA is CDR3 alone, 48 bases in frame from the first base. From a lookup of the germline V gene (reference sequence), CDR1 and CDR2 are LNHDA and SQIVND. Ends trimmed: V by 10 bases, J by 9 bases; bases unmatched to a gene: 21. The receptor's source is a male donor with ankylosing spondylitis or in good health (not recorded which). The sample consisted of blood, either unsorted or a sorted T cell fraction (not recorded which). The rearranged segments are TRBV19 and TRBJ2-1; 7 central bases correspond to TRBD1. DNA sequence: TGTGCCACAACGTCTCCGGGACAGAAAGAAACTAGTGAGCAGTTCTTC. Its protein product is CATTSPGQKETSEQFF.